These 32 T cell receptor beta chains came from one sample sequenced in a study of shared clonotypes between healthy human individuals. Measured with immunoSEQ multiplex PCR; TCRdb has only the in-frame clones, and not every one. The data show over 850,000 clones, around 82% seen once. Source material: memory CD4+ T cells from PBMCs. Subset reported: CD45RA-negative fraction. These receptors all come from a young man in good health. Some clones in this sample may be carry-over from other donors' samples.

In this sample, this clone turned up a few times. The chain recombines TRBV5-1 with TRBJ2-2, with a possible D match to TRBD2 (5 bases). The V end lost 0 bases, the J end lost 7 bases, and 10 bases lay between the germline ends. The germline CDR1 and CDR2 sequences are SGHRS and YFSETQ. This CDR3 comprises 14 residues. The CDR3 nucleotides read TGCGCCAGCAGCTTGGACCGAGGGATCGGGGAGCTGTTTTTT. It yields the protein CASSLDRGIGELFF.

The chain uses TRBV7-3 and TRBJ2-3; the D is unclear. The CDR3 runs 15 residues. Trimming stripped 0 bases from V and 9 bases from J, with 16 bases between. Germline V lookup: CDR1 SGHTA, CDR2 FQGTGA. CDR3 residues: CASSLTHLSGQTQYF. CDR3 coding DNA: TGTGCCAGCAGCTTAACGCATCTTTCAGGTCAGACGCAGTATTTT.

This clone is a singleton in its sample. The rearrangement joins TRBV5-1 to TRBJ2-1; tentative D call: TRBD1 (6 bases). The CDR3 is 16 residues long. Germline V gene data show CDR1 as SGHRS and CDR2 as YFSETQ. The germline V and J ends were trimmed by 4 bases and 4 bases, with 18 bases remaining between them. The CDR3 DNA is TGCGCCAGCAGCCCAGGGGACCCCGGTAAATACAATGAGCAGTTCTTC. This gives the protein CASSPGDPGKYNEQFF.

This chain links TRBV7-3 with TRBJ2-1; 8 nucleotides line up with TRBD2. J was trimmed by 8 bases and V by 2 bases; bases with no gene match: 11. The CDR3 consists of 16 residues. Germline lookup yields CDR1 SGHTA and CDR2 FQGTGA. Here the CDR3 DNA reads TGTGCCAGCAGCTTACCAGCGGGAGCCCCCTATGATGAGCAGTTCTTC. As protein: CASSLPAGAPYDEQFF.

This chain links TRBV6-5 with TRBJ2-5; D is perhaps TRBD1 (6 bases). CDR3 size: 14 residues. Germline V CDR1 and CDR2: MNHEY, SVGAGI. Trimming left V 0 bases short and J 4 bases short, with 9 bases between. The CDR3 reads CASSYSLDRETQYF. CDR3 DNA sequence: TGTGCCAGCAGTTACTCGTTGGACAGAGAGACCCAGTACTTC.

The chain combines TRBV7-3 with TRBJ2-5; 10 bases are shared with TRBD2. The CDR3 spans 16 residues. Germline V lookup: CDR1 SGHTA, CDR2 FQGTGA. With 4 bases clipped from V and 4 bases from J, the junction kept 9 bases outside the gene matches. CDR3 sequence: CASSSSGRARLETQYF. As DNA, the CDR3 is TGTGCCAGCAGCTCGAGCGGGAGGGCACGGTTAGAGACCCAGTACTTC.

The rearrangement joins TRBV9 to TRBJ2-3; TRBD2 matches at 8 bases. From germline, CDR1 is SGDLS and CDR2 YYNGEE. The CDR3 runs to 15 residues. J was trimmed by 2 bases and V by 2 bases; bases with no gene match: 4. The DNA of the CDR3 is TGTGCCAGCAGCGTCGGGGGGGCCAACACAGATACGCAGTATTTT. This codes for CASSVGGANTDTQYF.

The chain combines TRBV4-3 with TRBJ1-2, with 8 positions matching TRBD1. The ends lost 3 bases at V and 2 bases at J; junction bases unmatched: 5. Per germline, CDR1 LGHNA and CDR2 YSLEER. The CDR3 covers 15 residues. CDR3 amino acids: CASSHLQGENYGYTF. The CDR3 coding sequence is TGCGCCAGCAGCCACTTACAGGGGGAGAACTATGGCTACACCTTC.

The J gene is TRBJ1-4, the V gene TRBV27, with a weak D call TRBD1 (6 bases). V was clipped by 5 bases and J by 7 bases, with 17 bases between them. Germline lookup yields CDR1 MNHEY and CDR2 SMNVEV (reference sequence). CDR3 length equals 15 residues. DNA for the CDR3: TGTGCCAGCAGTCCAACAGGGAAAAGTCGTGAAAAACTGTTTTTT. Protein sequence: CASSPTGKSREKLFF.

The rearrangement links TRBV14 to TRBJ1-2; TRBD1 agrees at 7 bases. The CDR3 has 14 amino acids. The V and J ends lost 1 base and 7 bases, in that order; junction bases with no gene match: 6. The V gene's germline CDR1 is SGHDN and CDR2 FVKESK. The CDR3 nucleotides read TGTGCCAGCAGCCAAGGACAGGGTTGGAGTGGCTACACCTTC. This encodes CASSQGQGWSGYTF.

This clone was counted many times. This chain joins TRBV11-3 and TRBJ2-1; 8 nucleotides line up with TRBD2. J gave up 7 bases and V 5 bases, and 10 bases lay outside the gene matches. CDR3 length: 15 amino acids. Germline V lookup: CDR1 SGHNT, CDR2 YENEEA. CDR3 nucleotides: TGTGCCAGCAGCCCTAAGGCCGGGAGGGCAAATGAGCAGTTCTTC. It encodes CASSPKAGRANEQFF.

The CDR3 here is CASSLGRTSGNNEQFF. In nucleotides, the CDR3 is TGCGCCAGCAGCTTGGGCAGGACTAGCGGGAACAATGAGCAGTTCTTC. The genes are TRBV5-1 and TRBJ2-1; 12 bases map to TRBD2. The CDR3 length is 16 residues. With 0 bases clipped from V and 5 bases from J, the junction kept 3 bases outside the gene matches. CDR1 and CDR2 from the germline V gene are SGHRS and YFSETQ.

The chain is built from TRBV21-1 and TRBJ1-4. TRBV21-1 is designated a pseudogene. The CDR3 length is 13 residues. CDR3 loop: CASSKHYSKKLFF. In DNA, the CDR3 is TGTGCCAGCAGCAAACACTACAGCAAAAAACTGTTTTTT.

V usage is TRBV5-4 and J usage is TRBJ2-3, with TRBD1 as a possible D gene (5 bases). V lost 9 bases, J lost 5 bases, and 13 bases lay in between. This CDR3 region has 12 residues. The V gene's germline CDR1 is SGHNT and CDR2 YYREEE (reference sequence). CDR3 protein: CATQGFGDTQYF. The CDR3 DNA reads TGTGCCACCCAGGGTTTTGGAGATACGCAGTATTTT.

The CDR3 loop is CASSSSGGVGEKLFF. Written as DNA, the CDR3 is TGCGCCAGCAGCTCCTCTGGGGGGGTCGGTGAAAAACTGTTTTTT. The rearrangement uses TRBV5-1 and TRBJ1-4; D is perhaps TRBD1 (5 bases). V was trimmed by 3 bases and J by 7 bases, leaving 16 bases between them. The CDR3 has 15 amino acids. The germline CDR1 and CDR2 sequences are SGHRS and YFSETQ. The variable domain in full, with the rest retrieved from reference TRBV5-1 and TRBJ1-4, is KAGVTQTPRYLIKTRGQQVTLSCSPISGHRSVSWYQQTPGQGLQFLFEYFSETQRNKGNFPGRFSGRQFSNSRSEMNVSTLELGDSALYLCASSSSGGVGEKLFFGSGTQLSVL.

The V gene is TRBV9, the J gene TRBJ2-2; D may be TRBD2 (6 bases). This CDR3 is 16 amino acids long. The V and J ends lost 4 bases and 3 bases respectively, with 16 bases between them. Looked up from germline, CDR1 is SGDLS and CDR2 is YYNGEE. In DNA form, the CDR3 reads TGTGCCAGCAGCCGGGGCGGGGTAGCTCACACCGGGGAGCTGTTTTTT. It translates to CASSRGGVAHTGELFF.

V and J are TRBV27 and TRBJ1-5, with 10 bases fitting TRBD1. Germline-derived CDR1 and CDR2 are MNHEY and SMNVEV (reference sequence). This CDR3 is 14 amino acids long. V shed 6 bases, J shed 11 bases, and the junction held 10 bases outside the gene matches. CDR3 sequence (DNA): TGTGCCAGCAGCTATCTGGGGGGGACAGGGGCCCAGCATTTT. It yields the protein CASSYLGGTGAQHF.

The J gene is TRBJ2-1, the V gene TRBV18, with D hard to call. Germline CDR1 KGHSH, CDR2 LQKENI. This CDR3 has 15 amino acids. Trimming stripped 3 bases from V and 0 bases from J, with 9 bases between. This CDR3 is CASSPFSSSYNEQFF. CDR3 nucleotides: TGTGCCAGCTCACCCTTCTCAAGCTCCTACAATGAGCAGTTCTTC.

The chain combines TRBV30 with TRBJ2-7; 9 bases are a match to TRBD1. CDR3 length: 13 residues. The germline V gene has CDR1 GTSNPN and CDR2 SVGIG (reference sequence). After removal of 5 bases from V and 6 bases from J, the junction contained 8 bases not matched to a gene. CDR3 region: CAWAGTGRSEQYF. DNA of the CDR3: TGTGCCTGGGCCGGGACAGGGAGGTCCGAGCAGTACTTC.

This clone has ten or more counts. CDR3 sequence (DNA): TGTGCCAGCAGTGAATTTGGAGGCCTGGGGCCCCAGCATTTT. It codes for CASSEFGGLGPQHF. The chain uses TRBV6-1 and TRBJ1-5; D gene ambiguous. Trimming cost V 2 bases and J 9 bases, with 14 bases left between them. This CDR3 spans 14 amino acids. The germline V gene encodes CDR1 MNHNS and CDR2 SASEGT.

The chain employs TRBV9 and TRBJ2-7; 8 positions match TRBD2. The junction had 10 bases not matched to a gene; V was cut back by 4 bases and J by 4 bases. CDR1 is SGDLS, CDR2 YYNGEE, per germline. This CDR3 contains 15 residues. CDR3 residues: CASSPGGQRNYEQYF. In nucleotides, the CDR3 is TGTGCCAGCAGCCCGGGGGGGCAGAGGAATTACGAGCAGTACTTC.

This chain connects TRBV5-1 to TRBJ1-3, with D perhaps matching TRBD1 (6 bases). This CDR3 region has 14 residues. Germline assignment: CDR1 SGHRS and CDR2 YFSETQ. The V end was cut by 4 bases, the J end by 0 bases, with 8 bases between. The CDR3 DNA sequence: TGCGCCAGCAGCCCGGGGGCCTCTGGAAACACCATATATTTT. Protein sequence: CASSPGASGNTIYF.

The genes are TRBV7-9 and TRBJ2-5; D is possibly TRBD1 (5 bases). The germline V gene has CDR1 SEHNR and CDR2 FQNEAQ (reference sequence). The CDR3 spans 13 residues. The V end was cut by 4 bases, the J end by 9 bases, with 15 bases between. CDR3 residues: CASSSQTETPQYF. The CDR3 nucleotides are TGTGCCAGCAGCTCGCAGACAGAAACCCCCCAGTACTTC.

This rearrangement joins TRBV5-4 to TRBJ2-1; 8 bases are a match to TRBD1. The ends lost 4 bases at V and 5 bases at J; junction bases unmatched: 8. Germline-derived CDR1 and CDR2 are SGHNT and YYREEE (reference sequence). This CDR3 comprises 15 residues. The DNA of the CDR3 is TGTGCCAGCAGCCGTACGATACAGGGGGACAATGAGCAGTTCTTC. This codes for CASSRTIQGDNEQFF. The full variable domain, with the rest looked up from reference TRBV5-4 and TRBJ2-1, is ETGVTQSPTHLIKTRGQQVTLRCSSQSGHNTVSWYQQALGQGPQFIFQYYREEENGRGNFPPRFSGLQFPNYSSELNVNALELDDSALYLCASSRTIQGDNEQFFGPGTRLTVL.

This chain joins TRBV29-1 and TRBJ2-3, with no clear D. The V end lost 2 bases, the J end lost 9 bases, and 9 bases lay between the germline ends. CDR3 length: 11 amino acids. CDR1 and CDR2 from the germline V gene are SQVTM and ANQGSEA. The CDR3 region has the DNA TGCAGCGTTGAACTGTATAGGACGCAGTATTTT. It specifies CSVELYRTQYF.

Here the CDR3 reads CASSSRLGDYEQYF. CDR3 DNA sequence: TGTGCCAGCAGTTCAAGACTGGGGGACTACGAGCAGTACTTC. The V and J genes are TRBV6-1 and TRBJ2-7; D possibly matches TRBD1 or TRBD2 (5 bases each). V was cut by 5 bases and J by 3 bases, with 14 bases left in between. This CDR3 has 14 amino acids. The germline V gene has CDR1 MNHNS and CDR2 SASEGT.

This clone has a single count. The chain uses TRBV28 and TRBJ1-5; unclear D gene. The germline CDR1 and CDR2 sequences are MDHEN and SYDVKM. This CDR3 has 16 residues. V was shortened by 1 base and J by 0 bases, with 10 bases between the two germline ends. In DNA form, the CDR3 reads TGTGCCAGCAGTTTATTGGACGGCTATAGCAATCAGCCCCAGCATTTT. The encoded protein is CASSLLDGYSNQPQHF.

Notes on this clone: A far larger clone is only one base removed, so a read error is likely. CDR3 in DNA: TGCGCCAGCAGCCAAGATCCACCCAGCGGGAGGGGGGAGACCCAGTACTTC. Translating gives CASSQDPPSGRGETQYF. V and J are TRBV4-3 and TRBJ2-5; TRBD2 aligns across 10 bases. The CDR3 has 17 amino acids. V lost 0 bases to trimming and J lost 5 bases; unmatched junction nucleotides: 9. CDR1 and CDR2 from the germline V gene are LGHNA and YSLEER.

The chain carries TRBV30 and TRBJ2-7; no reliable D call. CDR3 length: 19 residues. The germline gives CDR1 GTSNPN, CDR2 SVGIG (reference sequence). V shed 1 base and J shed 1 base, with 26 bases lying between them. The CDR3 region is CAWSGGAASPSTGSYEQYF. CDR3 nucleotide sequence: TGTGCCTGGAGTGGAGGAGCAGCGAGCCCTTCGACTGGTTCCTACGAGCAGTACTTC.

Only a few counts were recorded for this clone. The chain employs TRBV9 and TRBJ2-5; 10 bases fit TRBD1. Germline V gene data show CDR1 as SGDLS and CDR2 as YYNGEE. With 3 bases clipped from V and 1 base from J, the junction kept 6 bases outside the gene matches. CDR3 length equals 16 residues. This chain's CDR3 is CASSARGTGVQETQYF. DNA of the CDR3: TGTGCCAGCAGCGCCCGCGGGACAGGGGTCCAAGAGACCCAGTACTTC.

The rearrangement links TRBV5-4 to TRBJ1-4; 11 nucleotides align to TRBD1. Per germline, CDR1 SGHNT and CDR2 YYREEE (reference sequence). J lost 2 bases, V lost 2 bases, and 5 bases had no gene match. The CDR3 is 17 residues long. CDR3 amino acids: CASSLGQGAFTNEKLFF. CDR3 bases: TGTGCCAGCAGCTTAGGACAGGGGGCGTTTACTAATGAAAAACTGTTTTTT.

V and J are TRBV7-3 and TRBJ2-2; TRBD1 matches at 7 bases. Per germline, CDR1 SGHTA and CDR2 FQGTGA. The ends lost 5 bases at V and 6 bases at J; junction bases unmatched: 6. The CDR3 extends over 14 amino acids. The CDR3 DNA reads as TGTGCCAGCAGCCCAAGGACAGGCCCCGGGGAGCTGTTTTTT. As protein: CASSPRTGPGELFF.